The entry below describes one TCR beta chain. Its antigen is not known. The sample is drawn from a study of shared clonotypes between healthy human individuals. The study, taken as a whole, reports: With a few donors compared, about 5% of naive CD4 clonotypes were shared. Generation probabilities of non-shared clonotypes were lower (relative to those shared by all four donors).

Donation came from healthy HIV-negative adults that had no recent acute infections or vaccinations. Into CD45RA+ naive and CD45RA-negative memory subsets, the CD4+ cells were split. The CDR3 runs to 15 residues. V shed 5 bases, J shed 6 bases, and the junction held 9 bases outside the gene matches. Germline loops: CDR1 MNHNS, CDR2 SASEGT. TCRdb keeps only in-frame clones here, not all; method: immunoSEQ multiplex PCR. Here the sample spans around 720,000 clones, 60% to 75% being singletons. This receptor was identified in a woman in her thirties in good health. The chain couples TRBV6-1 to TRBJ2-1, with TRBD2 matching over 8 bases. Input material: memory CD4+ T cells sorted from blood. Indicated subset: CD45RA-negative fraction. The CDR3 is CASSLFGTSLNEQFF. The CDR3 DNA reads as TGTGCCAGCAGTCTCTTTGGGACTAGTCTCAATGAGCAGTTCTTC.